A single sample is the source of the 25 T cell receptor beta chains below, sequenced in a study of cytomegalovirus exposure and HLA in healthy donors. Assay: immunoSEQ multiplex PCR; the TCRdb copy retains only in-frame clones and omits some. In the table there are a few hundred thousand clones, approximately 86% of which are singletons. Material: PBMCs. Every receptor here comes from a woman aged 18-30 years in good health and CMV-seronegative.

V usage is TRBV6-1 and J usage is TRBJ2-7; perhaps TRBD1 as D (6 bases). CDR1 MNHNS and CDR2 SASEGT come from the germline V gene. Trimming pared 4 bases from V and 3 bases from J, leaving 13 bases between. This CDR3 contains 14 residues. The DNA for the CDR3 is TGTGCCAGCAGTGTACAGGGTCCAGGCTACGAGCAGTACTTC. Translation: CASSVQGPGYEQYF.

The V and J genes are TRBV29-1 and TRBJ2-1; D might be TRBD1 (6 bases). CDR1 SQVTM and CDR2 ANQGSEA come from the germline V gene. V gave up 6 bases and J gave up 9 bases, with 15 bases separating them. The CDR3 sequence is 12 residues long. CDR3 bases: TGCAGCGTCCACAGGGTGTTGGCTGAGCAGTTCTTC. Amino acids: CSVHRVLAEQFF.

Worth noting for this clone: The same CDR3 is also encoded by other DNA sequences in this sample. The rearrangement uses TRBV7-2 and TRBJ1-5, with D perhaps TRBD1 (5 bases). CDR1 is SGHTA, CDR2 FQGNSA, per germline. Between the trimmed V and J ends, which lost 2 bases and 0 bases, there was a span of 8 bases. This CDR3 comprises 15 residues. The CDR3 DNA reads as TGTGCCAGCAGCTTAAGGGGATATAGCAATCAGCCCCAGCATTTT. Amino acid sequence: CASSLRGYSNQPQHF.

This clone was detected only a few times. This chain joins TRBV5-1 and TRBJ2-7; D may be TRBD2 (5 bases). V shed 6 bases and J shed 5 bases, with 18 bases lying between them. CDR1 and CDR2 from the germline V gene are SGHRS and YFSETQ. The length of the CDR3 is 14 residues. CDR3 bases: TGCGCCAGCACTCCACTAGGGTTTTCGGACGAGCAGTACTTC. Protein product: CASTPLGFSDEQYF.

The rearrangement joins TRBV6-1 to TRBJ1-5, with a possible D match to TRBD1 (6 bases). Germline V lookup: CDR1 MNHNS, CDR2 SASEGT. V was clipped by 4 bases and J by 2 bases, with 12 bases between them. There are 15 residues in the CDR3. The CDR3 coding sequence is TGTGCCAGCAGTGGAGTCAGGGGAGGCAATCAGCCCCAGCATTTT. This sequence encodes CASSGVRGGNQPQHF.

This chain links TRBV27 with TRBJ2-7, with TRBD2 identical over 12 bases. The CDR3 totals 17 residues. Germline CDR1 and CDR2: MNHEY and SMNVEV (reference sequence). Germline trimming cut 3 bases from V and 2 bases from J; bases unmatched to any gene: 8. The CDR3: CASSFYETSGGAYEQYF. Here the CDR3 DNA reads TGTGCCAGCAGTTTTTACGAGACTAGCGGGGGCGCCTACGAGCAGTACTTC.

The rearrangement links TRBV5-1 to TRBJ2-5; 11 bases match TRBD2. Germline V CDR1 and CDR2: SGHRS, YFSETQ. With V trimmed by 5 bases and J by 4 bases, 10 bases remained unmatched. There are 16 residues in the CDR3. CDR3: CASSWLAGGPGETQYF. As DNA, the CDR3 is TGCGCCAGCAGTTGGTTAGCGGGGGGGCCGGGAGAGACCCAGTACTTC.

This clone was recorded a few times. The chain is built from TRBV9 and TRBJ1-4; TRBD1 aligns across 8 bases. V gave up 0 bases and J gave up 3 bases; unmatched junction bases: 1. CDR1 is SGDLS, CDR2 YYNGEE, per germline. The CDR3 length is 15 residues. The CDR3 DNA is TGTGCCAGCAGCGTAGCACAGGGGGCTAATGAAAAACTGTTTTTT. This encodes CASSVAQGANEKLFF.

CDR3 in amino acids: CASSLPPQREAHTDTQYF. DNA of the CDR3: TGTGCCAGCAGCCTACCCCCTCAGCGGGAGGCCCACACGGATACGCAGTATTTT. This rearrangement joins TRBV11-2 to TRBJ2-3; TRBD2 agrees at 9 bases. V lost 5 bases and J lost 6; bases outside the gene matches: 18. Germline loops: CDR1 SGHAT, CDR2 FQNNGV. The length of the CDR3 is 18 residues.

In its sample, this clone was seen many times. The V and J genes are TRBV29-1 and TRBJ2-3, with D maybe TRBD1 (5 bases). Trimming took off 6 bases at V and 3 bases at J, with 19 bases between the two ends. The CDR3 length is 15 residues. The germline CDR1 and CDR2 sequences are SQVTM and ANQGSEA. This chain's CDR3 is CSVALRVAGTDTQYF. For the CDR3, the DNA is TGCAGCGTCGCACTCAGGGTGGCCGGGACAGATACGCAGTATTTT.

The genes are TRBV12-2 and TRBJ1-2. TRBV12-2 is recorded as a pseudogene. The length of the CDR3 is 12 residues. The CDR3 is CASRLEGSGYTF. The CDR3 DNA reads as TGTGCAAGTCGCTTAGAAGGTAGCGGCTACACCTTC.

This chain uses TRBV20-1 with TRBJ2-7, with 13 bases identical to TRBD2. With 5 bases clipped from V and 9 bases from J, the junction kept 1 base outside the gene matches. This CDR3 has 11 residues. Germline assignment: CDR1 DFQATT and CDR2 SNEGSKA (reference sequence). The CDR3 loop is CSAWTSGGQYF. The CDR3 coding sequence is TGCAGTGCTTGGACTAGCGGGGGGCAGTACTTC.

J is TRBJ2-7 and V is TRBV6-5; D perhaps matches TRBD1 (5 bases). Germline V CDR1 and CDR2: MNHEY, SVGAGI. The CDR3 covers 11 residues. Trimming cost V 4 bases and J 7 bases, with 8 bases left between them. The CDR3 DNA is TGTGCCAGCAGTTTCCGGACAGAGCAGTACTTC. It codes for CASSFRTEQYF.

This clone was seen a handful of times. This sequence joins TRBV19 and TRBJ1-2; D might be TRBD1 (6 bases). Per the germline V gene, CDR1 is LNHDA and CDR2 is SQIVND (reference sequence). The CDR3 totals 12 residues. V was cut by 4 bases and J by 3 bases, with 6 bases left in between. DNA of the CDR3: TGTGCCAGTAGTAACAGGGACTATGGCTACACCTTC. Translation gives CASSNRDYGYTF. Using reference TRBV19 and TRBJ1-2 for the parts outside the CDR3, the full variable domain is DGGITQSPKYLFRKEGQNVTLSCEQNLNHDAMYWYRQDPGQGLRLIYYSQIVNDFQKGDIAEGYSVSREKKESFPLTVTSAQKNPTAFYLCASSNRDYGYTFGSGTRLTVV.

The V and J genes are TRBV6-6 and TRBJ1-3; TRBD1 might be the D (5 bases). Germline lookup yields CDR1 MNHNY and CDR2 SVGAGI (reference sequence). V was trimmed by 5 bases and J by 7 bases, leaving 18 bases between them. The CDR3 consists of 15 residues. CDR3 sequence: CASSPRSGNRNTIYF. In DNA, the CDR3 is TGTGCCAGCAGTCCTAGATCCGGTAACAGGAACACCATATATTTT.

This chain joins TRBV10-1 and TRBJ2-1; 9 bases are a match to TRBD1. J was trimmed by 6 bases and V by 5 bases; bases with no gene match: 2. Germline values: CDR1 WNHNN, CDR2 SYGVQD (reference sequence). This CDR3 comprises 13 residues. The CDR3 coding sequence is TGCGCCAGCAGTTGGGGACAGGGCAATGAGCAGTTCTTC. The encoded protein is CASSWGQGNEQFF.

The rearrangement links TRBV5-1 to TRBJ1-4; no firm D call. V shed 0 bases and J shed 5 bases, with 11 bases lying between them. CDR3 length equals 15 residues. Germline V CDR1 and CDR2: SGHRS, YFSETQ. CDR3 nucleotide sequence: TGCGCCAGCAGCTTGGAAAGGCAGCGCAATGAAAAACTGTTTTTT. This gives the protein CASSLERQRNEKLFF.

V usage is TRBV4-2 and J usage is TRBJ2-7; the D is unclear. CDR3 length: 15 amino acids. Trimming pared 0 bases from V and 2 bases from J, leaving 11 bases between. Per the germline V gene, CDR1 is LGHNA and CDR2 is YNFKEQ. CDR3 in amino acids: CASSQDNGSPYEQYF. For the CDR3, the DNA is TGTGCCAGCAGCCAAGATAATGGCTCTCCCTACGAGCAGTACTTC.

V is TRBV6-6 and J is TRBJ1-4, with D tentatively TRBD1 (6 bases). Trimming took 6 bases from V and 8 from J, leaving 16 bases between them. This CDR3 region has 14 residues. Germline V gives CDR1 MNHNY, CDR2 SVGAGI (reference sequence). CDR3 DNA: TGTGCCAGCAGCTGGGACACGGGGAAGGAAAAACTGTTTTTT. It translates to CASSWDTGKEKLFF.

The rearrangement joins TRBV5-6 to TRBJ1-5; maybe TRBD1 (5 bases). The CDR3 is 15 amino acids. The V gene lost 3 bases and the J gene lost 7 bases, with 17 bases spanning the gap. CDR1 and CDR2 (germline): SGHDT, YYEEEE. CDR3 residues: CASSSGTLPHQPQHF. In nucleotides, the CDR3 is TGTGCCAGCAGCTCGGGGACTCTGCCTCACCAGCCCCAGCATTTT. Drawing the rest from reference TRBV5-6 and TRBJ1-5, the complete variable domain is DAGVTQSPTHLIKTRGQQVTLRCSPKSGHDTVSWYQQALGQGPQFIFQYYEEEERQRGNFPDRFSGHQFPNYSSELNVNALLLGDSALYLCASSSGTLPHQPQHFGDGTRLSIL.

This clone was counted a single time. This rearrangement joins TRBV19 to TRBJ2-7; 14 bases line up with TRBD2. CDR3 length: 15 amino acids. Germline assignment: CDR1 LNHDA and CDR2 SQIVND (reference sequence). J gave up 4 bases and V 3 bases, and 2 bases lay outside the gene matches. The CDR3 is CASSIRLAGGYEQYF. In DNA form, the CDR3 reads TGTGCCAGTAGTATTCGACTAGCGGGAGGGTACGAGCAGTACTTC.

V usage is TRBV2 and J usage is TRBJ2-1; 11 bases match TRBD2. This CDR3 has 15 amino acids. V gave up 6 bases and J gave up 13 bases; unmatched junction bases: 14. Germline V gene sequence: CDR1 SNHLY, CDR2 FYNNEI. The CDR3 here is CASRAGTSGTPYQFF. The CDR3 DNA follows: TGTGCCAGCAGAGCCGGGACTAGCGGAACGCCGTACCAGTTCTTC.

This clone was observed once. For the CDR3, the DNA is TGTGCCAGCAGCGTAGACGTAGGGAGGGATACGCAGTATTTT. As protein: CASSVDVGRDTQYF. The chain combines TRBV9 with TRBJ2-3, with D perhaps TRBD2 (6 bases). Trimming removed 0 bases at V and 6 bases at J, with 11 bases between. CDR3 length: 14 amino acids. Germline V gene sequence: CDR1 SGDLS, CDR2 YYNGEE.

In DNA, the CDR3 is TGTGCCAGCAGCTCCCGCGGTTCCTACGGGCAGTATTTT. Translation gives CASSSRGSYGQYF. The chain employs TRBV7-9 and TRBJ2-3; no definite D call. There are 13 residues in the CDR3. CDR1 and CDR2 from the germline V gene are SEHNR and FQNEAQ (reference sequence). V shed 4 bases and J shed 11 bases, with 16 bases lying between them.

The V call is TRBV15, the J call TRBJ1-5; no reliable D call. The CDR3 sequence is 14 residues long. CDR1 and CDR2 (germline): LNHNV, YYDKDF (reference sequence). Trimming cost V 0 bases and J 3 bases, with 6 bases left between them. CDR3 amino acids: CATSRDLVNQPQHF. In nucleotides, the CDR3 is TGTGCCACCAGCAGAGATTTAGTCAATCAGCCCCAGCATTTT.